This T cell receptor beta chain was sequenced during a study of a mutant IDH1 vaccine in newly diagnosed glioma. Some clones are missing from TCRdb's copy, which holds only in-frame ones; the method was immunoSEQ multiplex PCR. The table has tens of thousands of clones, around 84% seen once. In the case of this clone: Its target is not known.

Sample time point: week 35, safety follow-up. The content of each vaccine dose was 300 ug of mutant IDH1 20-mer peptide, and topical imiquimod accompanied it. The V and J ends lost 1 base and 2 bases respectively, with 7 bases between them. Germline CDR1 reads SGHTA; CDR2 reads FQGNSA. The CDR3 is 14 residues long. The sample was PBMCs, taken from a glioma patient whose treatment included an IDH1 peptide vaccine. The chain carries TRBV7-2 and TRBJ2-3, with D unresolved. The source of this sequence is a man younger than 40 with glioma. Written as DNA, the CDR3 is TGTGCCAGCAGCTTAGAGACCTACACAGATACGCAGTATTTT. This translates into CASSLETYTDTQYF.